This T cell receptor (beta chain) was identified during a study of cytomegalovirus exposure and HLA in healthy donors. Findings and limits, study-wide: Trimming of TCR beta V- and J-genes showed a link, identified in a later analysis, to a missense DCLRE1C variant.

V gave up 4 bases and J gave up 0 bases, with 19 bases separating them. CDR3 size: 17 residues. Germline V gene lookup returns CDR1 MGHRA and CDR2 YSYEKL. Concerning this clone: What it recognizes is unknown.

A multiplex PCR was run with 60 Vbeta primers and 13 Jbeta primers. Libraries were prepared by immunoSEQ multiplex PCR; TCRdb keeps only in-frame clonotypes and omits some of them. The sample has 150,000 to 200,000 clones, around 75% seen once. This receptor was obtained from a woman aged 40 to 50 in good health and CMV-seropositive. The V call is TRBV4-1, the J call TRBJ2-7; D may be TRBD2 (6 bases). Sequencing used PBMCs. As DNA, the CDR3 is TGCGCCAGCAGCCCCCTGGAGGGTGCACAGTCCTCCTACGAGCAGTACTTC. It is translated as CASSPLEGAQSSYEQYF.